What follows describes a single TCR beta chain. Germline V gives CDR1 MDHEN, CDR2 SYDVKM. Trimming at V came to 4 bases and at J to 6 bases, leaving 7 bases not matched to a gene. This CDR3 has 15 residues. This sample is part of a study of identical twins. Using its own MiXCR run on the 5' RACE reads, TCRdb lists one record per CDR3 protein. The sample carries fewer than 500,000 distinct CDR3 sequences, 14% recorded once. Each donor was a healthy Caucasian. The same data also went into a second study, on yellow fever vaccine responses in identical twins.

This receptor was obtained from a woman between 18 and 29 years old in good health. The sample taken for sequencing was CD4+ T cells sorted from blood. The chain combines TRBV28 with TRBJ2-7; 12 nucleotides align to TRBD2. CDR3 coding DNA: TGTGCCAGCAGTTCCCAGACTAGCGGGAGTCGCGAGCAGTACTTC. Protein: CASSSQTSGSREQYF.